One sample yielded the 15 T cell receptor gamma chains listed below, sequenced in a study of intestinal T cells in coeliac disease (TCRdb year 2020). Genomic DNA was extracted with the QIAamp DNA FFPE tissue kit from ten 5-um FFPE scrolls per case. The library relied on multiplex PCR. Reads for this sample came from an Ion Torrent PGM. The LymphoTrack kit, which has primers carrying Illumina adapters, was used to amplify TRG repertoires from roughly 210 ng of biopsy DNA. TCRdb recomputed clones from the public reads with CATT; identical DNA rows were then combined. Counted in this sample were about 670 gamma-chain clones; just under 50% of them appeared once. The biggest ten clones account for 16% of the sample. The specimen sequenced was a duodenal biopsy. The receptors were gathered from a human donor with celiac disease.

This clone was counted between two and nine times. This CDR3 is CATWGLSSDWIKTF. As DNA, the CDR3 is TGTGCCACCTGGGGGCTGAGTAGTGATTGGATCAAGACGTTT. V gene TRGV2 combines with J gene TRGJP2. V lost 5 bases to trimming and J lost 2 bases; unmatched junction nucleotides: 5. Germline CDR1 and CDR2: EGSNGY and YDSYNSKV. The CDR3 extends over 14 amino acids.

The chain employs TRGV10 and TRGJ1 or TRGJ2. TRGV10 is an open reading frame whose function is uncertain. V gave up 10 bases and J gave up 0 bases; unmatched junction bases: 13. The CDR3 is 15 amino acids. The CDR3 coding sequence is TGTGCTGCGTTGGGATTAGCGCAGAATTATTATAAGAAACTCTTT. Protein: CAALGLAQNYYKKLF.

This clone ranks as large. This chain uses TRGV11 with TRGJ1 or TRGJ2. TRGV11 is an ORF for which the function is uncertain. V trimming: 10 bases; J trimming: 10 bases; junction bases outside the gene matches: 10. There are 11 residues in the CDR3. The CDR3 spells CACCFPEKKLF. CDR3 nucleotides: TGTGCCTGCTGTTTTCCCGAGAAGAAACTCTTT.

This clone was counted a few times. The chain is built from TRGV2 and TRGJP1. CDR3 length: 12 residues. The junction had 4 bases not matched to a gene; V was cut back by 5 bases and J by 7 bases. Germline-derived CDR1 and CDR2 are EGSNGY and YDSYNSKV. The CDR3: CATWVLGWFKIF. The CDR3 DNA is TGTGCCACCTGGGTTCTTGGTTGGTTCAAGATATTT.

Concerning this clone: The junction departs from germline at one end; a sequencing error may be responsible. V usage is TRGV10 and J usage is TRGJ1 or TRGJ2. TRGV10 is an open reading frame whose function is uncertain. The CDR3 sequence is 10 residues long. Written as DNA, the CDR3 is TGTGCTGCGTGGGGCTCAAATTGGGTCTTT. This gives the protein CAAWGSNWVF.

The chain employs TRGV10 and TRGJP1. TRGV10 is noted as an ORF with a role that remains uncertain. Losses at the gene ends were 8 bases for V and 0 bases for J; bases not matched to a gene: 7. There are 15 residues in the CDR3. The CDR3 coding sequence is TGTGCTGCGTGGGATTTTTATACCACTGGTTGGTTCAAGATATTT. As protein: CAAWDFYTTGWFKIF.

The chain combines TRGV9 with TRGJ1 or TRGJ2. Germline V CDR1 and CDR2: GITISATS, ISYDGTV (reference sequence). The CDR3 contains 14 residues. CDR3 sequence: CACGRGLRGCKKLF. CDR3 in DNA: TGTGCTTGTGGGAGGGGGTTACGGGGGTGTAAGAAACTCTTT.

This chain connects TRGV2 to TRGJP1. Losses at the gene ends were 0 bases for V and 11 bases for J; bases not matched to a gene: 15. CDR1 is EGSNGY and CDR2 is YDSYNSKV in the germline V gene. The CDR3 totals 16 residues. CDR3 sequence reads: CATWDGQVDTLWFKIF. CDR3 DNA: TGTGCCACCTGGGACGGGCAAGTGGATACTTTGTGGTTCAAGATATTT.

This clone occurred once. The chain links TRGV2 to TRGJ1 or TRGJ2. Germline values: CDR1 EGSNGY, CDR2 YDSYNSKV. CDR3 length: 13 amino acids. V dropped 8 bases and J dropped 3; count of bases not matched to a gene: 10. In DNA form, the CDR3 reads TGTGCCACCTTGGGCCCAATTTATTATAAGAAACTCTTT. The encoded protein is CATLGPIYYKKLF.

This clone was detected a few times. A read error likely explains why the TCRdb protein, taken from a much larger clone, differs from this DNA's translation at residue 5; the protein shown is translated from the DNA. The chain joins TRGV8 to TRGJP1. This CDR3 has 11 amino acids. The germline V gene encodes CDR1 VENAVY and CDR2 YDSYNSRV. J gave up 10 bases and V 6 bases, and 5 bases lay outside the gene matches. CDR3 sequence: CATWNFWFKIF. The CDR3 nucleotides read TGTGCCACCTGGAATTTTTGGTTCAAGATATTT.

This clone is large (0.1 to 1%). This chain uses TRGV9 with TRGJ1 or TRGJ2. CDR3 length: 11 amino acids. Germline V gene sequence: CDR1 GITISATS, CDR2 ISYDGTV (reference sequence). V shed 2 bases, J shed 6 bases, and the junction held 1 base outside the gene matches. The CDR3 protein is CALWEGYKKLF. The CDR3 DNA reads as TGTGCCTTGTGGGAGGGTTATAAGAAACTCTTT.

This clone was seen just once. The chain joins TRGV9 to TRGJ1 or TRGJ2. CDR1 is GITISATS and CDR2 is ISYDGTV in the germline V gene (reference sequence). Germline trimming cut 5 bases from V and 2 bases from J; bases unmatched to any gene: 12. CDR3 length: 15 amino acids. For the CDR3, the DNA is TGTGCCTTGTGGGGAGGCCCCCTGTATTATTATAAGAAACTCTTT. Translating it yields CALWGGPLYYYKKLF.

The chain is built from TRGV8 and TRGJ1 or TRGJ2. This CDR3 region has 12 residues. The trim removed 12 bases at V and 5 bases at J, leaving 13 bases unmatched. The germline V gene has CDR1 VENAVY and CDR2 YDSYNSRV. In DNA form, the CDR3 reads TGTGCCCACCTGGGATTAGATTATAAGAAACTCTTT. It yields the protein CAHLGLDYKKLF.

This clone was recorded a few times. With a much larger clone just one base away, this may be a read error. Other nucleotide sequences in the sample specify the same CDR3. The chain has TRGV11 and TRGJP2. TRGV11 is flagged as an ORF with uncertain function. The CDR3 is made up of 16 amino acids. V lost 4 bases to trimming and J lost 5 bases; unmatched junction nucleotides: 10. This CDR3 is CACWISPVRSDWIKTF. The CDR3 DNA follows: TGTGCCTGCTGGATTAGCCCAGTGAGGAGTGATTGGATCAAGACGTTT.

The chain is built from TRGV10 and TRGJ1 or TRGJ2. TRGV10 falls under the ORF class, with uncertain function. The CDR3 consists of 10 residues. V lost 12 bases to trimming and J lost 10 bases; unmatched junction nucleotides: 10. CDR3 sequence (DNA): TGTGCTGCTGTAGTTATAAAGAAACTCTTT. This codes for CAAVVIKKLF.